The 5 T cell receptor beta chains presented below share a single source sample, sequenced in a study of T cells in Graves' hyperthyroidism and ophthalmopathy (dated by TCRdb to between 2017 and 2020). Library prep was done by multiplex PCR. The sequencer listed for this sample is Illumina HiSeq 2000. Amplification of TCR beta CDR3 regions was carried out from RNA transcripts. The TCR CDR3 was subjected to a first round of RT-PCR using the HTBI primer set and the Qiagen OneStep RT-PCR kit. TCRdb ran its own pipeline on the public reads, namely fastp trimming at Q25 and MiXCR clone calling, and kept in-frame beta chains. One record per CDR3 amino acid sequence lists the most common genes and DNA. The sample includes under 300,000 distinct CDR3 sequences, with 10% to 15% observed a single time. Of the sample, 7.8% falls within the top ten clones. The sample taken for sequencing was blood. Receptors originate from a woman in her 30s with Graves' hyperthyroidism that later progressed to Graves' ophthalmopathy.

This clonotype was seen ten or more times. The rearrangement joins TRBV11-2 to TRBJ1-4; no clear D. The CDR3 is made up of 15 amino acids. The germline V gene encodes CDR1 SGHAT and CDR2 FQNNGV. V lost 5 bases to trimming and J lost 2 bases, with 12 bases between them. CDR3 DNA: TGTGCCAGCAGCCCCGGCGCGCAGACTAATGAAAAACTGTTTTTT. It codes for CASSPGAQTNEKLFF.

In its sample, this clonotype was seen many times. The J gene is TRBJ1-3, the V gene TRBV30, with unresolved D. V was trimmed by 3 bases and J by 0 bases, leaving 12 bases between them. Per germline, CDR1 GTSNPN and CDR2 SVGIG (reference sequence). This CDR3 has 15 amino acids. The DNA for the CDR3 is TGTGCCTGGAGAGTCGGCAGGAGCTCTGGAAACACCATATATTTT. It yields the protein CAWRVGRSSGNTIYF.

Many counts were recorded for this clonotype. The CDR3 spells CASSRGSSTDTQYF. The CDR3, as DNA: TGTGCCAGCAGCCGCGGGAGTAGCACAGATACGCAGTATTTT. This chain joins TRBV4-2 and TRBJ2-3; 7 bases line up with TRBD2. Losses at the gene ends were 4 bases for V and 0 bases for J; bases not matched to a gene: 1. The CDR3 contains 14 residues. Germline-derived CDR1 and CDR2 are LGHNA and YNFKEQ.

In this sample, this clonotype turned up many times. The J gene is TRBJ1-1, the V gene TRBV28; 9 bases are shared with TRBD1. V lost 6 bases, J lost 4 bases, and 6 bases stayed unmatched. The CDR3 has 14 amino acids. Germline CDR1 reads MDHEN; CDR2 reads SYDVKM. This CDR3 reads CASSWDRDTTEAFF. For the CDR3, the DNA is TGTGCCAGCAGCTGGGACAGGGACACCACTGAAGCTTTCTTT.

This clonotype was detected only a few times. CDR3 protein: CASSEAVASDTQYF. CDR3 sequence (DNA): TGTGCCAGTAGTGAGGCTGTAGCCTCAGATACGCAGTATTTT. The chain is built from TRBV19 and TRBJ2-3; D gene uncertain. The CDR3 totals 14 residues. V was shortened by 5 bases and J by 4 bases, with 13 bases between the two germline ends. The germline gives CDR1 LNHDA, CDR2 SQIVND (reference sequence).